This T cell receptor beta chain was documented in a study of blood T cell repertoires in COVID-19 (dated by TCRdb to the early 2020s). Study-wide context: Samples covering the acute and convalescent phases of COVID-19 were provided by collaborators in the United States, Italy and Spain. The prospective study material was composed of cDNA or gDNA derived from T cells, B-cell-depleted T cells, or PBMCs. The dataset comprised deeply sampled blood TCRbeta repertoires from subjects exposed to, actively infected with, or recovered from COVID-19. The repertoires were released in a freely available public database intended as a resource for research on the immune response to SARS-CoV-2. Samples were obtained from the ongoing ImmuneRACE study (first 160 participants) and from about 1,300 subjects provided by 6 global collaborators. Nearly every sample came with metadata listing a de-identified subject ID, COVID-19 status, age in years and sex. Where available, HLA class I and class II types were taken from metadata supplied by the sample provider and were not determined by assay-based typing. General findings and caveats noted by the study authors: Clinical and demographic metadata were provided uncurated, with the amount varying by source and participant.

Participants in the prospective study were enrolled through a virtual design, were aged roughly 18 to 100 years, and lived in approximately 25 United States geographic areas. In the prospective study, cohorts were assigned on the basis of participant-reported clinical history obtained from a screening survey and a study questionnaire. Recovered participants in ImmuneRACE Cohort 3 were defined by two consecutive negative NP/OP PCR tests, clearance by a healthcare professional, or resolution of symptoms. Each participant in the prospective study had whole blood, serum and a nasopharyngeal or oropharyngeal swab collected by mobile phlebotomists. Over a roughly 2-month period, participants in the prospective study had the option of providing additional blood draws and questionnaires. Before DNA extraction, prospective study blood samples were shipped either frozen or at room temperature. V loses 5 bases, J loses 9 bases, and the germline ends lie 17 bases apart. The CDR3, from cysteine to phenylalanine, totals 13 residues. This entry keeps only the CDR3 DNA: 39 bases, framed from base 1. From the germline V gene (reference sequence), CDR1 is GTSNPN and CDR2 is SVGIG.

The immunoSEQ Assay, a bias-controlled multiplex PCR, was used to amplify TCRbeta CDR3 regions from genomic DNA. On the authors' methods: Within the assay, amplification of reference gene primers was used to estimate how many nucleated cells each sample contained. To quantify the absolute abundance of each unique TCRbeta CDR3 rearrangement, sequence reads were collapsed and filtered. For each sample, productive Simpson clonality was calculated as the square root of Simpson's diversity index across productive rearrangements. The table was pulled from immuneACCESS by TCRdb, which kept in-frame rearrangements only. Such tables lose some clones; where checked, under half of the loss comes from unresolved V genes, and the rest has no known cause. V and J calls and clone size are copied from that table; D and trimming were computed from the DNA. The sample table contains a few hundred thousand clones; only one count was recorded for approximately 83% of them. Less than 2.5% of the sample lies in the top ten.

As to this clone: No antigen is known for it. No clone much larger than this one lies a single base away; base qualities are absent.

Sequenced input: PBMCs or T cells enriched from blood (not recorded which). The chain joins TRBV30 to TRBJ2-1; the D segment cannot be called with confidence. This receptor was identified in a man aged 25-40 years who had recovered from COVID-19. The nucleotides read TGTGCCTGGGCTGACGACCGGAGTCCTGAGCAGTTCTTC. It is translated as CAWADDRSPEQFF. Where the CDR3 stops, the reference TRBV30 and TRBJ2-1 genes take over; the full variable domain is SQTIHQWPATLVQPVGSPLSLECTVEGTSNPNLYWYRQAAGRGLQLLFYSVGIGQISSEVPQNLSASRPQDRQFILSSKKLLLSDSGFYLCAWADDRSPEQFFGPGTRLTVL.